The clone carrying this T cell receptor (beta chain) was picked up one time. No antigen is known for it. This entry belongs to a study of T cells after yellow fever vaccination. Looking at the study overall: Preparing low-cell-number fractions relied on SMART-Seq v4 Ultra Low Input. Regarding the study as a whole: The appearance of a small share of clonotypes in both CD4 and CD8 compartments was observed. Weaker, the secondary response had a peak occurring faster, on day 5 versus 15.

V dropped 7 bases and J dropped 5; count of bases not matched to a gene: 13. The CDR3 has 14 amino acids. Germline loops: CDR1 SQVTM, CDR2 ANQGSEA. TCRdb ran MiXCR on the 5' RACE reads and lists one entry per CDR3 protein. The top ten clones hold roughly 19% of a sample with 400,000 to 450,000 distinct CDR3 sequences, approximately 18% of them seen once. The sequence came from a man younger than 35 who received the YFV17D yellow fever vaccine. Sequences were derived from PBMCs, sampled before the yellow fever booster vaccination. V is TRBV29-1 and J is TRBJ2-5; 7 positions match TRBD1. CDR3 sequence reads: CSATSRGRGETQYF. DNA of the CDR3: TGCAGCGCTACCTCGAGGGGGCGAGGCGAGACCCAGTACTTC.